The following is a TCR beta chain sequence with its context. Its antigen specificity is not known. Per-base quality was not reported, and no clone a single base away is much larger than it. The data were taken from a study of T cell responses to AZD1222 COVID-19 vaccine (TCRdb year 2021). Looking at the study overall: Because spike-specific TCR depth and breadth did not differ between the two schedules, AZD1222 recipients who got a second dose at roughly 4 weeks were pooled with those who got a second dose at roughly 12 weeks. Trial participants were enrolled into age subgroups of 18-55, 56-69 and 70-plus years, which contained approximately 150, 28 and 58 TCR-sequenced participants, respectively. TCR sequencing was performed for more than 230 trial participants, of whom around 200 were given two doses of AZD1222 and some 26 were given two doses of MenACWY control vaccine.

In light of the paper, this sample's time point label describes: baseline before first vaccination. The vaccinee samples were drawn from two UK trials, COV001 and COV002, one of which was a single-blind randomized controlled phase 2/3 trial testing AZD1222 (ChAdOx1 nCoV-19) in healthy adults. For TCRbeta chain sequencing, PBMC samples from trial participants were taken at day 0 and at day 28 after the second dose. The CDR3 regions of human TCRbeta chains were analyzed by immunosequencing. Turning to the authors' computational methods: Repertoire TCRs were matched against a reference library of SARS-CoV-2-specific TCRs generated with the MIRA antigen-specificity platform. Breadth meant the fraction of unique TCRs that were SARS-CoV-2-associated, whereas depth meant the fraction of total T cells that were SARS-CoV-2-associated. Using the MIRA data, each spike-specific TCR was mapped to the spike region that the TCR reacts to and placed in a CD4 or CD8 class. Log10-transformed breadth and depth values were compared by one-way ANOVA with Sidak's multiple comparisons tests. TCRdb took this table from immuneACCESS and kept in-frame rearrangements with V and J called. Such tables lack part of the clones; where checked against another copy, unresolved V genes explain under half of the gap, and the rest is unexplained. The DNA gave D and trimming, while V, J and clone size come from that table. Recorded for this sample are 100,000 to 120,000 clones; around 80% of them occurred a single time. 3.5% to 5.5% of the sample belongs to the ten largest clones.

On the study overall, not on this receptor specifically: Conclusions about previously exposed vaccinees were limited because only a handful of AZD1222 recipients were SARS-CoV-2 seropositive at baseline. Because no day 14 peak-response samples were available, repertoires were characterized only after the peak T cell response. The whole spike protein was spanned by vaccine-associated CD4 TCRs, and dominant responses were seen in regions 160-218 and 743-854. The 56-69-year group was small, and its depth increase did not reach significance, likely because of low power. Participants were mostly white British and included more females than males, and it was suggested by the authors that clonal diversity may have been underestimated. Spike-specific TCR breadth and depth rose significantly after two AZD1222 doses compared with day 0 and with MenACWY recipients. Nearly half of unique spike-specific TCRs reportedly recognized epitopes outside regions mutated in the B.1.351 and B.1.1.7 variants.

Trimming takes 2 bases off V and 3 bases off J; junction bases not matched to a gene: 12. Inclusive of the bounding cysteine and phenylalanine, the CDR3 is 18 residues long. Only CDR3 DNA remains: 54 bases, in frame from the first base. Looking up the germline V gene yields CDR1 SGHTA and CDR2 FQGNSA. The source material was peripheral blood, sampled on day 0 of AZD1222 vaccination. This TCR derives from an adult in good health. The rearranged segments are TRBV7-2 and TRBJ2-3; 9 central bases correspond to TRBD2. The CDR3 reads CASSLLGGSGRFTDTQYF. Here is the DNA: TGTGCCAGCAGCTTATTGGGGGGTAGCGGGAGATTTACAGATACGCAGTATTTT. Reference TRBV7-2 and TRBJ2-3 genes cover what lies past the CDR3, so the full variable domain is GAGVSQSPSNKVTEKGKDVELRCDPISGHTALYWYRQSLGQGLEFLIYFQGNSAPDKSGLPSDRFSAERTGGSVSTLTIQRTQQEDSAVYLCASSLLGGSGRFTDTQYFGPGTRLTVL.